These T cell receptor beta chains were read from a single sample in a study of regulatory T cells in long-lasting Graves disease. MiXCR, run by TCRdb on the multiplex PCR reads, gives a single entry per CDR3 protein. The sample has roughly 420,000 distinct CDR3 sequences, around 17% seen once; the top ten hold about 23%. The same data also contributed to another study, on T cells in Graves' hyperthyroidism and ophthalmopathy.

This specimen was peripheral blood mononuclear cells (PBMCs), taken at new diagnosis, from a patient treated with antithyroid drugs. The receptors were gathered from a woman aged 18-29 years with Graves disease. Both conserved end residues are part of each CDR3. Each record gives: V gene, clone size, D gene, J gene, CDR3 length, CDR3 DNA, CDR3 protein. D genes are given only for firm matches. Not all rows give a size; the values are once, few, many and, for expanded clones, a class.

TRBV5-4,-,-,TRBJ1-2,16,TGTGCCAGCAGCCCCGAAATTCTTTTAGCTAACTATGGCTACACCTTC,CASSPEILLANYGYTF
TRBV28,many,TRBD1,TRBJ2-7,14,TGTGCCAGCAGTCCAGGGACAGGGGTCTACGAGCAGTACTTC,CASSPGTGVYEQYF
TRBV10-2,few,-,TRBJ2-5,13,TGCGCCAGCAGACAAGGGTCTTCGGAGACCCAGTACTTC,CASRQGSSETQYF
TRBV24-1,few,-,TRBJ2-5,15,TGTGCCACCAGTGCCGCCGGGACTCCCCAAGAGACCCAGTACTTC,CATSAAGTPQETQYF
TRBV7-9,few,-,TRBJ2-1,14,TGTGCCAGCAGCTTTTTACTAGCTTACAATGAGCAGTTCTTC,CASSFLLAYNEQFF
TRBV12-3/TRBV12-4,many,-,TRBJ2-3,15,TGTGCCAGCAGTCTCAGGAGGGCCTTTGCAGATACGCAGTATTTT,CASSLRRAFADTQYF
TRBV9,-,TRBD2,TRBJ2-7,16,TGTGCCAGCAGCGTAGACCCGGGAGGGCTAGAGGGAGAGCAGTACTTC,CASSVDPGGLEGEQYF
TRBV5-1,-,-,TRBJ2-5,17,TGCGCCAGCAGCCTGCCCTTGAGAGGGGGTAACCAAGAGACCCAGTACTTC,CASSLPLRGGNQETQYF
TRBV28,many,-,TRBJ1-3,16,TGTGCCAGCAGTCCCCAGCAGGCTATCGCTGGAAACACCATATATTTT,CASSPQQAIAGNTIYF
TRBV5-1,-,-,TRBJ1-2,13,TGCGCCAGCAGCTTGGTGACAGACTATGGCTACACCTTC,CASSLVTDYGYTF
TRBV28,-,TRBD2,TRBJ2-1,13,TGTGCCAGCAGTGCCACCCTAGCGGCCAAGCAGTTCTTC,CASSATLAAKQFF
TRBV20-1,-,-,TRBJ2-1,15,TGCAGTGCTTCCACGCCTAGGAGCTCCTACAATGAGCAGTTCTTC,CSASTPRSSYNEQFF
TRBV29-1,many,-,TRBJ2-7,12,TGCAGCGGGAGGGCTGGCCCCTACGAGCAGTACTTC,CSGRAGPYEQYF
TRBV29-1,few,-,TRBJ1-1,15,TGCAGCGTTGAATTAAAAGTGGGCGGGAACACTGAAGCTTTCTTT,CSVELKVGGNTEAFF
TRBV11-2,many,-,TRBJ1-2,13,TGTGCCAGCAGACCATCGACAAACTATGGCTACACCTTC,CASRPSTNYGYTF
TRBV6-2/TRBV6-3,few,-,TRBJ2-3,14,TGTGCCAGCAGGGCTAGTGGGCGCACAGATACGCAGTATTTT,CASRASGRTDTQYF
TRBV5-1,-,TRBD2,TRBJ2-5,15,TGCGCCAGCAGCCCGACTAGCGGGAGGCAAGAGACCCAGTACTTC,CASSPTSGRQETQYF
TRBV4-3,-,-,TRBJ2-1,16,TGCGCCAGCAGCCAACCATGGAGGGCCTATATTGATGAGCAGTTCTTC,CASSQPWRAYIDEQFF
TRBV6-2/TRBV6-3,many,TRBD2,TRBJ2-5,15,TGTGCCAGCAGTGGACTAGCGGCATCTCAAGAGACCCAGTACTTC,CASSGLAASQETQYF
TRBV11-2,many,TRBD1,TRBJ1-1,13,TGTGCCAGCACCCGTGACAGGGGCGCTGAAGCTTTCTTT,CASTRDRGAEAFF
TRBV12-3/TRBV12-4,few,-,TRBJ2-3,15,TGTGCCAGCAGTCCCCGGGATAGCTCAAGAGATACGCAGTATTTT,CASSPRDSSRDTQYF
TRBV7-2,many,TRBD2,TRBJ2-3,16,TGTGCCAGCAGCTCACAACTAGCGGGAGGGCCAGATACGCAGTATTTT,CASSSQLAGGPDTQYF